The source of this T cell receptor beta chain is a study of blood T cell repertoires in COVID-19. Study-wide context: The samples span acute and convalescent COVID-19 from the United States, Italy and Spain. PBMCs, B-cell-depleted T cells, or T cells were the source of the cDNA or gDNA that made up the material.

Here immunoSEQ multiplex PCR was the method, and the copy in TCRdb shows in-frame clones only, minus some. The data show 200,000 to 250,000 clones, around 84% seen once. Only one count was recorded for this clone. CDR1 and CDR2 from the germline V gene are SGHNT and YENEEA. This CDR3 spans 16 amino acids. Unmatched junction bases numbered 8, after V lost 5 bases and J lost 2 bases. The chain carries TRBV11-3 and TRBJ2-1, with 8 bases lining up with TRBD1. This TCR was sampled from a woman aged 40 to 49 who had recovered from COVID-19. Input material: peripheral blood. CDR3 DNA: TGTGCCAGCAGCCCCCAAGACAGGGGAACCTACAATGAGCAGTTCTTC. Its translation: CASSPQDRGTYNEQFF.